This T cell receptor beta chain was obtained from a study of pediatric ulcerative colitis. The table came from immunoSEQ multiplex PCR; TCRdb's copy has only in-frame clones and leaves some out. The table lists 11,000 to 15,000 clones, 85% to 90% of them singletons. Colonoscopy and blood draw happened at the same time. To note about this clone: The antigen is undetermined.

Study observations and caveats: This repertoire reflects total lymphocytes rather than subpopulations like regulatory T cells.

The junction had 4 bases not matched to a gene; V was cut back by 0 bases and J by 1 base. Per the germline V gene, CDR1 is SGHTA and CDR2 is FQGNSA. The CDR3 runs 16 residues. The clonotype was recovered from a boy between 5 and 17 years old with moderate ulcerative colitis. The V and J genes are TRBV7-2 and TRBJ2-5; 8 bases are a match to TRBD1. The material sequenced was blood. CDR3 amino acids: CASSLATTGGQETQYF. The CDR3 DNA reads TGTGCCAGCAGCTTAGCCACTACAGGGGGCCAAGAGACCCAGTACTTC.